This TCR beta chain was captured in a study of T-cell memory formation after mild COVID-19. Study in general: Largely, the TCR clusters proved donor specific.

This clonotype came up a few times. The antigen is unknown. Findings of the study overall: Shrinking CD4+ clones resided mostly in CM and EM, and CD8+ ones in EMRA. Proof of SARS-CoV-2 specificity was absent for the second-wave clones that crested on day 37. Day 15 to 85 contracting clones showed balanced CD4/CD8; later expanders leaned CD4+.

TCRdb itself ran the 5' RACE reads through MiXCR, one entry per CDR3 protein. The sample contains some 300,000 distinct CDR3 sequences, roughly a fifth of which appear only once. Germline CDR1 reads KGHSH; CDR2 reads LQKENI. Trimming stripped 3 bases from V and 3 bases from J, with 8 bases between. The CDR3 spans 13 residues. Input material: PBMCs or a T cell subset sorted from them (not recorded which). The clonotype originates from a man younger than 35 who had mild COVID-19 (a few samples of this study predate the infection). Cell type and time point are not known. V usage is TRBV18 and J usage is TRBJ1-1; no clear D gene. The chain's CDR3 is CASSPWPDTEAFF. For the CDR3, the DNA is TGTGCCAGCTCACCTTGGCCGGACACTGAAGCTTTCTTT.